Following are 15 T cell receptor beta chains from one sample sequenced in a study of T-cell reconstitution after alpha-beta-depleted transplantation in children. Preparing the TCRbeta library involved the use of unique molecular identifiers. TCRdb re-called the PCR reads through MiXCR, storing one row per CDR3 protein. The sample holds about 210,000 distinct CDR3 sequences, roughly 18% seen once. The sample was PBMCs, mostly from graft donor cells, taken 360 days after TCRalphabeta/CD19-depleted stem cell transplant. The receptors were gathered from a male patient between 2 and 15 years old who had a stem cell transplant for acute lymphoblastic leukemia, so the T cells may come from the graft donor.

This clonotype was seen a handful of times. This chain joins TRBV5-6 and TRBJ1-2; the D is unclear. The CDR3 runs 11 residues. Per the germline V gene, CDR1 is SGHDT and CDR2 is YYEEEE. The V end was cut by 2 bases, the J end by 5 bases, with 4 bases between. DNA for the CDR3: TGTGCCAGCAGCTTCGAATATGGCTACACCTTC. It translates to CASSFEYGYTF.

There are a few counts of this clonotype. The chain is built from TRBV2 and TRBJ2-2; no firm D call. V was cut by 4 bases and J by 6 bases, with 12 bases left in between. The CDR3 totals 14 residues. Looked up from germline, CDR1 is SNHLY and CDR2 is FYNNEI. The CDR3 bases are TGTGCCAGCAGTGCGGCCTACGGCCCCGGGGAGCTGTTTTTT. Translating it yields CASSAAYGPGELFF.

This clonotype was detected a few times. The chain links TRBV5-1 to TRBJ2-3, with D unresolved. CDR1 and CDR2 (germline): SGHRS, YFSETQ. The length of the CDR3 is 14 residues. Trimming removed 0 bases at V and 3 bases at J, with 8 bases between. The CDR3 DNA reads TGCGCCAGCAGCTTGGAGACTGCAACAGATACGCAGTATTTT. Translation: CASSLETATDTQYF. Filled out from reference TRBV5-1 and TRBJ2-3, the complete variable domain reads KAGVTQTPRYLIKTRGQQVTLSCSPISGHRSVSWYQQTPGQGLQFLFEYFSETQRNKGNFPGRFSGRQFSNSRSEMNVSTLELGDSALYLCASSLETATDTQYFGPGTRLTVL.

The chain uses TRBV12-3 or TRBV12-4 and TRBJ2-7; 9 positions agree with TRBD1. J lost 5 bases, V lost 3 bases, and 5 bases had no gene match. CDR3 length: 14 amino acids. Here the CDR3 reads CASSFRDRADEQYF. The CDR3 DNA sequence: TGTGCCAGCAGTTTCCGGGACAGGGCAGACGAGCAGTACTTC.

V gene TRBV27 combines with J gene TRBJ1-4; D might be TRBD1 (6 bases). Germline loops: CDR1 MNHEY, CDR2 SMNVEV (reference sequence). V was shortened by 2 bases and J by 5 bases, with 6 bases between the two germline ends. The CDR3 contains 13 residues. CDR3 sequence: CASSLGQNEKLFF. In DNA form, the CDR3 reads TGTGCCAGCAGTTTAGGACAGAATGAAAAACTGTTTTTT.

This clonotype was seen a handful of times. The chain couples TRBV20-1 to TRBJ2-7; perhaps D is TRBD1 or TRBD2 (6 bases each). In germline, CDR1 is DFQATT, CDR2 SNEGSKA (reference sequence). The CDR3 runs 15 residues. Trimming pared 6 bases from V and 6 bases from J, leaving 24 bases between. The DNA for the CDR3 is TGCAGTGCGGGGGGCCCCCGCGGAGCCGGACTCGAGCAGTACTTC. It translates to CSAGGPRGAGLEQYF.

V and J are TRBV7-8 and TRBJ2-7; 11 bases align to TRBD1. V lost 5 bases to trimming and J lost 5 bases; unmatched junction nucleotides: 11. The CDR3 contains 16 residues. In germline, CDR1 is SGHVS, CDR2 FQNEAQ. CDR3 in amino acids: CASSIWTGGSINEQYF. CDR3 in DNA: TGTGCCAGCAGCATATGGACAGGGGGCTCGATTAACGAGCAGTACTTC.

This clonotype was seen a handful of times. The chain couples TRBV7-2 to TRBJ1-5; D is undetermined. Per the germline V gene, CDR1 is SGHTA and CDR2 is FQGNSA. This CDR3 is built from 15 residues. Trimming removed 5 bases at V and 1 base at J, with 12 bases between. CDR3 sequence (DNA): TGTGCCAGCAGCCCAACACGGGGAAGCAATCAGCCCCAGCATTTT. Its translation is CASSPTRGSNQPQHF.

The rearrangement uses TRBV12-3 or TRBV12-4 and TRBJ2-2, with TRBD2 matching over 14 bases. The CDR3 length is 18 residues. The ends lost 7 bases at V and 3 bases at J; junction bases unmatched: 10. CDR3 protein: CASTLGLAGERYTGELFF. The DNA for the CDR3 is TGTGCCAGCACCCTGGGACTAGCGGGGGAGCGTTACACCGGGGAGCTGTTTTTT.

The chain is built from TRBV9 and TRBJ1-1; maybe TRBD1 (5 bases). The CDR3 is 17 residues long. V was clipped by 4 bases and J by 1 base, with 20 bases between them. Germline CDR1 is SGDLS and CDR2 is YYNGEE. The CDR3 DNA follows: TGTGCCAGCAGCCGTAGGAGGCAGGGCGAGGGGAACACTGAAGCTTTCTTT. Its translation is CASSRRRQGEGNTEAFF.

The genes are TRBV28 and TRBJ2-2; TRBD1 matches 9 bases. Germline V gives CDR1 MDHEN, CDR2 SYDVKM. The length of the CDR3 is 17 residues. V dropped 5 bases and J dropped 1; count of bases not matched to a gene: 8. The CDR3: CASSPAGTGLNTGELFF. In DNA, the CDR3 is TGTGCCAGCAGTCCTGCCGGGACAGGGTTGAACACCGGGGAGCTGTTTTTT.

The rearrangement joins TRBV29-1 to TRBJ1-1, with D possibly being TRBD1 (5 bases). Trimming removed 3 bases at V and 6 bases at J, with 14 bases between. This CDR3 comprises 13 residues. Per the germline V gene, CDR1 is SQVTM and CDR2 is ANQGSEA. Written as DNA, the CDR3 is TGCAGCGTTGATCCCGGGGCTTTGTCTGAAGCTTTCTTT. This gives the protein CSVDPGALSEAFF.

This clonotype has a count of ten or more. The chain couples TRBV12-3 or TRBV12-4 to TRBJ2-7; 9 bases map to TRBD1. V was clipped by 6 bases and J by 5 bases; unmatched bases: 8. The CDR3 loop spans 14 amino acids. CDR3 sequence (DNA): TGTGCCAGCAGCTGGGGACAGGGAGCCCACGAGCAGTACTTC. Encoded protein: CASSWGQGAHEQYF.

CDR3 DNA: TGTGCCAGCAGACCCTTACCGGGACAGGAGACCTACGAGCAGTACTTC. Translated, it gives CASRPLPGQETYEQYF. The chain recombines TRBV6-1 with TRBJ2-7, with TRBD1 identical over 8 bases. The CDR3 totals 16 residues. V lost 6 bases, J lost 2 bases, and 12 bases stayed unmatched. Germline CDR1 is MNHNS and CDR2 is SASEGT.

V is TRBV25-1 and J is TRBJ2-1; 9 bases agree with TRBD1. The CDR3 is 13 residues long. In germline, CDR1 is MGHDK, CDR2 SYGVNS. J was trimmed by 8 bases and V by 4 bases; bases with no gene match: 3. The chain's CDR3 is CASSVRTGDEQFF. The CDR3 nucleotides read TGTGCCAGCAGTGTTCGGACAGGGGATGAGCAGTTCTTC.